This section outlines one TCR beta chain sequence together with its context. In the authors' workflow: Reference gene primer amplification in the assay estimated nucleated cell counts. Using immunoSEQ multiplex PCR, the repertoire was profiled, and TCRdb retains in-frame clones only, with some absent. V, J and clone size derive from that table, while D and trimming were established from the DNA sequence. The data hold tens of thousands of clones, with about 87% observed a single time. The entry originates in a study of blood T cell repertoires in COVID-19. Whole-study context: Samples taken during acute and convalescent COVID-19 were collected in the United States, Italy and Spain. The cDNA or gDNA used as material had been derived from T cells, B-cell-depleted T cells, or PBMCs.

CDR1 and CDR2 (germline): MNHEY, SVGAGI. The CDR3 has 15 amino acids. Trimming took 6 bases from V and 5 from J; bases not matched to a gene: 6. This TCR came from a human donor with acute or convalescent COVID-19. The donor label of this sample is uncertain. This sequence joins TRBV6-5 and TRBJ2-7, with TRBD2 matching 14 bases. Sequencing was carried out using peripheral blood. DNA of the CDR3: TGTGCCAGCAGCCGGACTAGCGGGGGGTACCACGAGCAGTACTTC. Its protein is CASSRTSGGYHEQYF.